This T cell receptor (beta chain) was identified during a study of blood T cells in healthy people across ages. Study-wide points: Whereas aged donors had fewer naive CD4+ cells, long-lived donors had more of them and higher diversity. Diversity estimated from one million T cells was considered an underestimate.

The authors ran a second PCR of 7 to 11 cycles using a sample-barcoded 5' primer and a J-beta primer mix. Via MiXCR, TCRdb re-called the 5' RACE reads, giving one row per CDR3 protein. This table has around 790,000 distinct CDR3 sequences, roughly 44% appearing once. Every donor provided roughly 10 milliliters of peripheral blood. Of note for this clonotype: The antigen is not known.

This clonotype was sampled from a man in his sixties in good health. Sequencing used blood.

The CDR3: CSVGRAGRGFPEQFF. For the CDR3, the DNA is TGCAGCGTTGGAAGGGCGGGACGGGGGTTCCCTGAGCAGTTCTTC. The chain combines TRBV29-1 with TRBJ2-1, with D perhaps matching TRBD2 (6 bases). This CDR3 contains 15 residues. V was cut by 4 bases and J by 9 bases, with 22 bases left in between. The germline V gene encodes CDR1 SQVTM and CDR2 ANQGSEA.